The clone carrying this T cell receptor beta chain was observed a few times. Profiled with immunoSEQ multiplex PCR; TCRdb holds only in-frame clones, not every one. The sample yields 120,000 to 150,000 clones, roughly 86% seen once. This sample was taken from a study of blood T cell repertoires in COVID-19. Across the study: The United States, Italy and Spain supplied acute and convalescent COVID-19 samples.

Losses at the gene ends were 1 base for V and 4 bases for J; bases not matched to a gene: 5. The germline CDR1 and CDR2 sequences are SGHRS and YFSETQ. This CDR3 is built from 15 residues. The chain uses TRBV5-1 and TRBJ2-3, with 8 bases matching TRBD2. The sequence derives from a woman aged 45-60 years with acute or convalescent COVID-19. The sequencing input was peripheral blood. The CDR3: CASSLTGGNADTQYF. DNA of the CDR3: TGCGCCAGCAGCTTGACGGGGGGGAACGCAGATACGCAGTATTTT.